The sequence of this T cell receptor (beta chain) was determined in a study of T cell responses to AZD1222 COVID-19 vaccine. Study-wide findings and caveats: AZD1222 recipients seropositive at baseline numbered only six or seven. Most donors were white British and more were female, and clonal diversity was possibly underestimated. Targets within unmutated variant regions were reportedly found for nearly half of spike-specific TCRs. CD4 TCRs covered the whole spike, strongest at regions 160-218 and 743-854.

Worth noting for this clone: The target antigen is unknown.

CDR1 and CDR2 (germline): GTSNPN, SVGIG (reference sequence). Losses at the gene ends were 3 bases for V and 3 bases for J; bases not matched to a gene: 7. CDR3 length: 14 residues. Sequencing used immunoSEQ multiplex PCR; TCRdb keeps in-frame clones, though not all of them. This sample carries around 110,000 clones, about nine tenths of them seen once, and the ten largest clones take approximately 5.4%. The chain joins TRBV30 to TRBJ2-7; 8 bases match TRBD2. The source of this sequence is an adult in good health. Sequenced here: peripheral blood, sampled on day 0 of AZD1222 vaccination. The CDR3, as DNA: TGTGCCTGGAGCCCGGGACTAGTAGGCTACGAGCAGTACTTC. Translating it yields CAWSPGLVGYEQYF.